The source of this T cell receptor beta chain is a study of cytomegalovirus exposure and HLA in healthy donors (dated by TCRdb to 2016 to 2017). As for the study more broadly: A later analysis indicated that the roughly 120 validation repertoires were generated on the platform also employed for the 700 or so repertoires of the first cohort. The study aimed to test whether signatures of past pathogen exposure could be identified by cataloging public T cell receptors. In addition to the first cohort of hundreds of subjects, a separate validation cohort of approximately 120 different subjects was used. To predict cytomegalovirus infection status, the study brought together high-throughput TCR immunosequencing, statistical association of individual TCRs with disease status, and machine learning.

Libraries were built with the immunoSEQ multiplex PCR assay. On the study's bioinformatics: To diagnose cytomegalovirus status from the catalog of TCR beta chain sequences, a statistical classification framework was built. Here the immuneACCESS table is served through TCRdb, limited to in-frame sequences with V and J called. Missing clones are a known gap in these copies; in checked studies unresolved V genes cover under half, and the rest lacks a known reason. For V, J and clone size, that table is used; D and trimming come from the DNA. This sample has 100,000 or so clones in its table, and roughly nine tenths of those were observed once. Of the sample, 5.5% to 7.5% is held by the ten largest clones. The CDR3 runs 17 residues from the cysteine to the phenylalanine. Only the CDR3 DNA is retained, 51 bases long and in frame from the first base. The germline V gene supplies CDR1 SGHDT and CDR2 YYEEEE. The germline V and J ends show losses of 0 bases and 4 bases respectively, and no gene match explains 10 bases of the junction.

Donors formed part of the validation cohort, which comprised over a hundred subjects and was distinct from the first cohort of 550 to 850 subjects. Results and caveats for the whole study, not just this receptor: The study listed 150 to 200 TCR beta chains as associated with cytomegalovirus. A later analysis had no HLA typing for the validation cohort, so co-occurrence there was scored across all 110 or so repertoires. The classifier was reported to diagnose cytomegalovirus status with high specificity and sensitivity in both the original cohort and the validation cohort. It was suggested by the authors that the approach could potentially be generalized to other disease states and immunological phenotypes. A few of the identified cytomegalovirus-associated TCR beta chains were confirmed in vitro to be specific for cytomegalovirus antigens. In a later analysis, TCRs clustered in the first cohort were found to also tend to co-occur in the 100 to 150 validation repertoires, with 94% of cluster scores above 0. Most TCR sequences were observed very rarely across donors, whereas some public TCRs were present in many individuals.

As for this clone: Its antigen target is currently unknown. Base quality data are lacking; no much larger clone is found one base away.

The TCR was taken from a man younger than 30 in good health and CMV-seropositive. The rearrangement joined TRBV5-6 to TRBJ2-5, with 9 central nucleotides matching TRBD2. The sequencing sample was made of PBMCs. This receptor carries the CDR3 CASSLEGGAGGVETQYF. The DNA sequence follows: TGTGCCAGCAGCTTGGAGGGGGGAGCGGGAGGCGTAGAGACCCAGTACTTC.